This T cell receptor (beta chain) was sequenced during a study of T cell repertoires in cytomegalovirus infection. On the study more broadly: Based on public TCR beta signatures, there were indications of CMV infection and of a matching HLA type.

TCRdb recomputed calls from the reads with MiXCR, one row per CDR3 protein. Among approximately 910,000 distinct CDR3 sequences listed, about 33% were seen once. This clonotype has only a few counts. What it binds is unknown. V was pared by 5 bases and J by 0 bases, with 9 bases of the junction left unmatched. CDR1 and CDR2 (germline): MNHEY, SMNVEV (reference sequence). The CDR3 length is 17 residues. This clonotype was sampled from a human donor in good health (CMV status not recorded). Some clones in this sample may be carry-over from other donors' samples. This sequence joins TRBV27 and TRBJ1-4, with 7 bases fitting TRBD1. The sequenced sample was cultured CD8+ T cells from PBMCs, obtained from culture after CMV antigen stimulation. In DNA form, the CDR3 reads TGTGCCAGCAGTCCCCTGGACAGGAGAGCAACTAATGAAAAACTGTTTTTT. This gives the protein CASSPLDRRATNEKLFF.